This T cell receptor beta chain was found in a study of cytomegalovirus exposure and HLA in healthy donors. V was pared by 6 bases and J by 7 bases, with 24 bases between. In germline, CDR1 is SGHTA, CDR2 FQGNSA. CDR3 length equals 16 residues. The primer mix had 60 Vbeta and 13 Jbeta primers. The data were produced by immunoSEQ multiplex PCR, yet TCRdb's version contains in-frame clones alone and is incomplete. The data contain about 120,000 clones, approximately 74% of them singletons. This clone was detected only a few times. This chain links TRBV7-2 with TRBJ1-2; tentatively, D is TRBD1 (5 bases). This clonotype originated in a middle-aged man in good health and CMV-seropositive. Sequenced sample: PBMCs. CDR3 sequence: CASRDTGARVISGYTF. The CDR3 region has the DNA TGTGCCAGCAGGGACACCGGCGCCAGGGTAATTAGTGGCTACACCTTC.